These 17 T cell receptor beta chains originate from one sample sequenced in a study of neurological immune-mediated disorders. TCRdb redid the calling of the 5' RACE reads with MiXCR, one entry per CDR3 protein. The repertoire consists of around 50,000 distinct CDR3 sequences, with under 30% occurring once and the leading ten covering approximately 23%. The sequencing input was PBMCs. Receptors were obtained from a woman in her seventies in good health.

In its sample, this clonotype was seen many times. The V call is TRBV28, the J call TRBJ2-2; TRBD2 agrees at 10 bases. This CDR3 spans 16 amino acids. Germline CDR1 and CDR2: MDHEN and SYDVKM. Germline trimming cut 5 bases from V and 5 bases from J; bases unmatched to any gene: 8. The chain's CDR3 is CASSPSGRSGTGELFF. The CDR3 DNA reads as TGTGCCAGCAGTCCTAGCGGGAGAAGTGGGACCGGGGAGCTGTTTTTT.

This chain joins TRBV18 and TRBJ2-5; possible D gene TRBD1, 7 bases. V gave up 2 bases and J gave up 2 bases, with 18 bases separating them. Germline CDR1 reads KGHSH; CDR2 reads LQKENI. The CDR3 is 17 residues long. The CDR3 loop is CASSPKLGGDSQETQYF. DNA for the CDR3: TGTGCCAGCTCACCAAAACTTGGAGGGGACAGTCAAGAGACCCAGTACTTC.

There are many counts of this clonotype. J is TRBJ2-1 and V is TRBV5-1; 7 positions agree with TRBD2. The germline gives CDR1 SGHRS, CDR2 YFSETQ. The CDR3 length is 15 residues. V was clipped by 3 bases and J by 0 bases; unmatched bases: 3. The CDR3 bases are TGCGCCAGCAGCTCGAGCGGGACCTCCTACAATGAGCAGTTCTTC. It codes for CASSSSGTSYNEQFF.

This clonotype was counted many times. The gene calls are TRBV20-1 and TRBJ2-3; D assignment may be TRBD1 or TRBD2 (7 bases each). Trimming left V 5 bases short and J 4 bases short, with 13 bases between. There are 13 residues in the CDR3. Germline CDR1 reads DFQATT; CDR2 reads SNEGSKA (reference sequence). CDR3: CSAPQGGSDTQYF. CDR3 sequence (DNA): TGCAGTGCTCCTCAGGGGGGGTCAGATACGCAGTATTTT.

This clonotype was observed at least ten times. The chain couples TRBV2 to TRBJ2-1; 12 bases are a match to TRBD2. The V gene's germline CDR1 is SNHLY and CDR2 FYNNEI. The CDR3 sequence is 12 residues long. V gave up 6 bases and J gave up 15 bases; unmatched junction bases: 6. This CDR3 is CASRTTSGSMFF. CDR3 nucleotides: TGTGCCAGCAGGACGACTAGCGGGAGTATGTTCTTC.

This clonotype was detected ten times or more. V is TRBV28 and J is TRBJ2-1; no firm D call. V shed 7 bases and J shed 0 bases, with 10 bases lying between them. The CDR3 covers 14 residues. Germline V gene data show CDR1 as MDHEN and CDR2 as SYDVKM. The CDR3 nucleotides are TGTGCCAGCATGCGTGGAAGCTCCTACAATGAGCAGTTCTTC. This codes for CASMRGSSYNEQFF.

The gene calls are TRBV7-8 and TRBJ2-2, with a tentative D call TRBD1 (6 bases). Trimming stripped 1 base from V and 7 bases from J, with 10 bases between. Germline-derived CDR1 and CDR2 are SGHVS and FQNEAQ. CDR3 length: 14 residues. CDR3 loop: CASSLDRAIGELFF. Written as DNA, the CDR3 is TGTGCCAGCAGCTTAGACAGGGCTATCGGGGAGCTGTTTTTT.

This clonotype has at least ten counts. V usage is TRBV5-1 and J usage is TRBJ2-2; TRBD2 agrees at 9 bases. Germline V lookup: CDR1 SGHRS, CDR2 YFSETQ. The CDR3 covers 16 residues. The trim removed 6 bases at V and 7 bases at J, leaving 13 bases unmatched. In nucleotides, the CDR3 is TGCGCCAGCACTCGTTCGGGTAGCGGGAGCTACGGGGAGCTGTTTTTT. Protein product: CASTRSGSGSYGELFF.

This clonotype was counted many times. CDR3 amino acids: CAISELPSYNEQFF. In DNA, the CDR3 is TGTGCCATCAGTGAGTTGCCGTCCTACAATGAGCAGTTCTTC. This chain links TRBV10-3 with TRBJ2-1; D not certain. Trimming took off 1 base at V and 1 base at J, with 5 bases between the two ends. This CDR3 spans 14 amino acids. Germline values: CDR1 ENHRY, CDR2 SYGVKD.

There are many counts of this clonotype. The V gene is TRBV4-2, the J gene TRBJ2-7, with TRBD2 matching over 8 bases. Looked up from germline, CDR1 is LGHNA and CDR2 is YNFKEQ. The J segment lost 2 bases and the V segment lost 0 bases, leaving 6 bases of the junction unmatched. This CDR3 spans 16 amino acids. CDR3 DNA: TGTGCCAGCAGCCAAGACGGAGCGGGAGCCCCCTACGAGCAGTACTTC. Its protein is CASSQDGAGAPYEQYF.

Ten or more counts support this clonotype. The gene calls are TRBV20-1 and TRBJ2-7; no firm D call. Germline assignment: CDR1 DFQATT and CDR2 SNEGSKA (reference sequence). Deletions cut 3 bases from V and 6 bases from J, with 9 bases between. This CDR3 has 11 residues. The CDR3 nucleotides read TGCAGTGCTAGCTTCCTCGGCGAGCAGTACTTC. Amino acids: CSASFLGEQYF.

The CDR3: CASIPGTGFTGELFF. CDR3 nucleotides: TGTGCCAGCATACCCGGGACAGGGTTCACCGGGGAGCTGTTTTTT. The V call is TRBV25-1, the J call TRBJ2-2; 9 nucleotides line up with TRBD1. This CDR3 spans 15 amino acids. The ends lost 7 bases at V and 4 bases at J; junction bases unmatched: 7. Per the germline V gene, CDR1 is MGHDK and CDR2 is SYGVNS. The full variable domain, in which reference TRBV25-1 and TRBJ2-2 provide the parts outside the CDR3, is EADIYQTPRYLVIGTGKKITLECSQTMGHDKMYWYQQDPGMELHLIHYSYGVNSTEKGDLSSESTVSRIRTEHFPLTLESARPSHTSQYLCASIPGTGFTGELFFGEGSRLTVL.

Concerning this clonotype itself: This may arise from a read error, as a much more abundant clone is one base away. The chain recombines TRBV7-9 with TRBJ2-5; perhaps TRBD1 as D (6 bases). Trimming left V 5 bases short and J 4 bases short, with 14 bases between. The V gene's germline CDR1 is SEHNR and CDR2 FQNEAQ (reference sequence). The CDR3 has 14 amino acids. CDR3 loop: CASSPYRVRETQYF. The CDR3 coding sequence is TGTGCCAGCAGCCCGTACAGGGTTAGAGAGACCCAGTACTTC.

This clonotype was detected many times. This chain uses TRBV12-3 or TRBV12-4 with TRBJ2-3; 10 positions match TRBD2. The CDR3 contains 16 residues. J lost 6 bases, V lost 6 bases, and 12 bases had no gene match. The CDR3 spells CASSLIQREGRDTQYF. In DNA form, the CDR3 reads TGTGCCAGCAGCTTGATCCAGCGGGAGGGCAGGGATACGCAGTATTTT.

The chain joins TRBV9 to TRBJ1-3; TRBD1 matches 10 bases. The CDR3 sequence is 19 residues long. Trimming at V came to 3 bases and at J to 0 bases, leaving 12 bases not matched to a gene. Germline-derived CDR1 and CDR2 are SGDLS and YYNGEE. This CDR3 reads CASSGRDRGRVLSGNTIYF. Here the CDR3 DNA reads TGTGCCAGCAGCGGAAGGGACAGGGGCAGAGTCCTCTCTGGAAACACCATATATTTT.

This clonotype was detected many times. This chain connects TRBV6-5 to TRBJ1-1, with D hard to call. This CDR3 is built from 13 residues. With 5 bases removed from V and 7 bases from J, the gap between germline ends came to 14 bases. Germline lookup yields CDR1 MNHEY and CDR2 SVGAGI. The CDR3 DNA is TGTGCCAGCAGTGATCCAAGAACTAGTGAAGCTTTCTTT. This gives the protein CASSDPRTSEAFF.

This clonotype was picked up many times. V usage is TRBV12-3 or TRBV12-4 and J usage is TRBJ1-2; 9 bases map to TRBD1. V was clipped by 6 bases and J by 7 bases; unmatched bases: 6. The CDR3 sequence is 13 residues long. CDR3 loop: CASSRGTGRGYTF. CDR3 sequence (DNA): TGTGCCAGCAGCCGAGGGACAGGGCGTGGCTACACCTTC.